These 10 T cell receptor beta chains share one sample of origin, sequenced in a study of blood T cell repertoires in COVID-19. Only in-frame clones appear in the TCRdb table, and some are missing; sequencing was by immunoSEQ multiplex PCR. Of 150,000 to 200,000 clones listed, around 84% are singletons. The specimen was peripheral blood. The receptor source for this set is a man aged 35 to 55 with active or convalescent COVID-19.

This clone was counted once. The chain recombines TRBV5-3 with TRBJ1-2; D unclear. TRBV5-3 falls under the ORF class, with uncertain function. The CDR3 runs 18 residues. With 0 bases removed from V and 1 base from J, the gap between germline ends came to 19 bases. CDR3 sequence (DNA): TGTGCCAGAAGCTTGGCCATGGCAGGACTAAGGCTTAACTATGGCTACACCTTC. It encodes CARSLAMAGLRLNYGYTF.

The table lists this clone with a few counts. J is TRBJ1-4 and V is TRBV15; tentative D call: TRBD1 (6 bases). This CDR3 contains 15 residues. From germline, CDR1 is LNHNV and CDR2 YYDKDF (reference sequence). Trimming removed 3 bases from V and 6 bases from J, with 14 bases in between. The CDR3 here is CATSRGGAGDEKLFF. DNA of the CDR3: TGTGCCACCAGCAGGGGGGGGGCAGGAGATGAAAAACTGTTTTTT.

This rearrangement joins TRBV24-1 to TRBJ1-2; tentative D call: TRBD1 (6 bases). Trimming took off 3 bases at V and 3 bases at J, with 10 bases between the two ends. The CDR3 covers 14 residues. The germline gives CDR1 KGHDR, CDR2 SFDVKD. CDR3 DNA sequence: TGTGCCACCAGTGATGCTAACAGGGACTATGGCTACACCTTC. Its translation is CATSDANRDYGYTF.

This sequence joins TRBV28 and TRBJ2-3, with D tentatively TRBD1 (6 bases). CDR3 size: 16 residues. Deletions cut 8 bases from V and 2 bases from J, with 20 bases between. Germline values: CDR1 MDHEN, CDR2 SYDVKM. The CDR3 nucleotides read TGTGCCAGCTCACTCGGGACACGCAGTCCCACAGATACGCAGTATTTT. It encodes CASSLGTRSPTDTQYF. The entire variable domain, with the rest obtained from reference TRBV28 and TRBJ2-3, is as follows: DVKVTQSSRYLVKRTGEKVFLECVQDMDHENMFWYRQDPGLGLRLIYFSYDVKMKEKGDIPEGYSVSREKKERFSLILESASTNQTSMYLCASSLGTRSPTDTQYFGPGTRLTVL.

This clone has just a few counts. V usage is TRBV9 and J usage is TRBJ1-4, with 9 bases that match TRBD1. The J segment lost 8 bases and the V segment lost 2 bases, leaving 4 bases of the junction unmatched. The germline CDR1 and CDR2 sequences are SGDLS and YYNGEE. CDR3 length: 14 amino acids. In DNA, the CDR3 is TGTGCCAGCAGCGTCACACAGGGGGCGGAAAAACTGTTTTTT. Translation gives CASSVTQGAEKLFF.

V gene TRBV29-1 combines with J gene TRBJ1-2, with 7 bases that match TRBD1. The CDR3 contains 20 residues. V lost 1 base and J lost 4; bases outside the gene matches: 24. The germline V gene encodes CDR1 SQVTM and CDR2 ANQGSEA. DNA for the CDR3: TGCAGCGTTGAAGTTGGGTTGGGGGACAGTTTTGGACGAGGTGTCTATGGCTACACCTTC. Residues: CSVEVGLGDSFGRGVYGYTF.

The rearrangement joins TRBV3-1 (or the pseudogene TRBV3-2) to TRBJ2-1; 11 bases match TRBD2. V lost 4 bases to trimming and J lost 1 base; unmatched junction nucleotides: 0. The germline CDR1 and CDR2 sequences are LGHDT and YNNKEL (reference sequence). The CDR3 has 15 residues. The CDR3 DNA reads TGTGCCAGCAGCCGACTAGCGGGGTCCTACAATGAGCAGTTCTTC. Its translation is CASSRLAGSYNEQFF.

This clone appeared a few times. The CDR3 loop reads CASSLADGQYYGYTF. The CDR3 DNA reads as TGTGCCAGCAGCTTGGCCGATGGACAGTACTATGGCTACACCTTC. The rearrangement uses TRBV5-4 and TRBJ1-2; D perhaps matches TRBD1 (6 bases). The CDR3 extends over 15 amino acids. Trimming left V 0 bases short and J 3 bases short, with 12 bases between. Germline lookup yields CDR1 SGHNT and CDR2 YYREEE (reference sequence).

The chain combines TRBV12-3 or TRBV12-4 with TRBJ1-1; D not resolved. V lost 7 bases and J 4 bases, leaving 7 bases between the germline ends. The CDR3 spans 11 residues. The chain's CDR3 is CASTRRTEAFF. As DNA, the CDR3 is TGTGCCAGCACCCGTCGCACTGAAGCTTTCTTT.

This rearrangement joins TRBV2 to TRBJ1-4; D is unclear. This CDR3 contains 12 residues. Trimming stripped 4 bases from V and 14 bases from J, with 14 bases between. The germline V gene has CDR1 SNHLY and CDR2 FYNNEI. The CDR3 DNA is TGTGCCAGCAGTGGGCACCACAGAGAGCTGTTTTTT. Its protein product is CASSGHHRELFF.